Below, 22 T cell receptor beta chains from the same sample are listed, as sequenced in a study of blood T cell repertoires in COVID-19 (TCRdb year 2020). Receptor amplification or capture employed the immunoSEQ multiplex PCR assay. TCRdb retrieved this table from immuneACCESS and kept in-frame rearrangements only. Not all clones are present; in checked studies, unresolved V genes account for under half, and no reason is known for the remainder. The sample data list about 200,000 clones, and 65% to 90% of these were observed just once. In total, the top ten clones hold 5% to 6.5% of the sample. Sample: peripheral blood. The receptors derive from an elderly man with acute or convalescent COVID-19.

The chain links TRBV21-1 to TRBJ2-2; the table's TRBD2 call for D was not verified on the DNA. TRBV21-1 is a recognized pseudogene. The CDR3 totals 16 residues. The CDR3 sequence is CASSNYSGSGTGELFF. DNA for the CDR3: TGTGCCAGCAGCAACTATAGCGGGAGCGGTACCGGGGAGCTGTTTTTT.

The chain combines TRBV7-2 with TRBJ2-7; TRBD2 might be the D (5 bases). Germline-derived CDR1 and CDR2 are SGHTA and FQGNSA. Between the trimmed V and J ends, which lost 5 bases and 4 bases, there was a span of 12 bases. The length of the CDR3 is 13 residues. The CDR3 coding sequence is TGTGCCAGCAGCAACCCGACTATTTACGAGCAGTACTTC. It encodes CASSNPTIYEQYF.

The chain has TRBV5-1 and TRBJ2-1; 14 bases are shared with TRBD2. Germline V CDR1 and CDR2: SGHRS, YFSETQ. The CDR3 totals 15 residues. The V segment lost 4 bases and the J segment 12 bases; nucleotides outside the gene matches: 9. The CDR3 reads CASSPPGLAGVVQFF. The DNA of the CDR3 is TGCGCCAGCAGCCCTCCGGGACTAGCGGGAGTGGTGCAGTTCTTC.

The chain combines TRBV5-1 with TRBJ2-1; TRBD2 matches at 14 bases. This CDR3 has 15 residues. Germline V gene lookup returns CDR1 SGHRS and CDR2 YFSETQ. With 4 bases clipped from V and 9 bases from J, the junction kept 6 bases outside the gene matches. CDR3 DNA: TGCGCCAGCAGCGCGGGACTAGCGGGAGTAGGTGAGCAGTTCTTC. Translated: CASSAGLAGVGEQFF.

In the case of this clone: Additional DNA sequences in this sample encode the identical CDR3. The genes are TRBV18 and TRBJ2-1, with TRBD2 matching 14 bases. Germline values: CDR1 KGHSH, CDR2 LQKENI. V dropped 0 bases and J dropped 6; count of bases not matched to a gene: 1. CDR3 length: 16 residues. The CDR3 sequence is CASSPPGTSGSNEQFF. CDR3 in DNA: TGTGCCAGCTCACCACCGGGGACTAGCGGGAGCAATGAGCAGTTCTTC.

The chain links TRBV6-4 to TRBJ2-3, with 10 bases fitting TRBD2. Germline values: CDR1 MRHNA, CDR2 SNTAGT. The trim removed 3 bases at V and 5 bases at J, leaving 8 bases unmatched. This CDR3 is built from 16 residues. Here the CDR3 reads CASSEESSGRGDTQYF. The CDR3 nucleotides are TGTGCCAGCAGTGAGGAGTCTAGCGGGAGAGGAGATACGCAGTATTTT.

The chain joins TRBV4-2 to TRBJ2-3, with D maybe TRBD2 (6 bases). Looked up from germline, CDR1 is LGHNA and CDR2 is YNFKEQ. The V and J ends lost 3 bases and 3 bases respectively, with 16 bases between them. CDR3 size: 16 residues. As DNA, the CDR3 is TGTGCCAGCAGCCAGTTATATATAGGGAGGACAGATACGCAGTATTTT. It translates to CASSQLYIGRTDTQYF.

This chain connects TRBV9 to TRBJ1-1; the match to TRBD1 covers 8 bases. The germline CDR1 and CDR2 sequences are SGDLS and YYNGEE. The CDR3 is 13 residues long. J lost 3 bases, V lost 4 bases, and 2 bases had no gene match. The CDR3 loop is CASSLTGDTEAFF. CDR3 nucleotides: TGTGCCAGCAGCCTGACAGGGGACACTGAAGCTTTCTTT.

V is TRBV6-1 and J is TRBJ2-7; TRBD1 matches at 11 bases. The V gene's germline CDR1 is MNHNS and CDR2 SASEGT. Germline trimming cut 2 bases from V and 4 bases from J; bases unmatched to any gene: 4. This CDR3 is 15 amino acids long. Here the CDR3 reads CASSERTGGLYEQYF. The CDR3 DNA is TGTGCCAGCAGTGAAAGGACAGGGGGCTTGTACGAGCAGTACTTC.

The CDR3 here is CASSQVVEFYRGDEQFF. The CDR3 nucleotides read TGTGCCAGCAGCCAAGTAGTTGAATTTTACAGGGGAGATGAGCAGTTCTTC. The J gene is TRBJ2-1, the V gene TRBV4-2, with 7 bases lining up with TRBD1. V was clipped by 1 base and J by 8 bases; unmatched bases: 14. The germline CDR1 and CDR2 sequences are LGHNA and YNFKEQ. The CDR3 loop spans 17 amino acids.

This clone was recorded at least ten times. V usage is TRBV27 and J usage is TRBJ2-2; unclear D gene. This CDR3 is 15 amino acids long. Looked up from germline, CDR1 is MNHEY and CDR2 is SMNVEV (reference sequence). Trimming pared 3 bases from V and 0 bases from J, leaving 8 bases between. The DNA of the CDR3 is TGTGCCAGCAGTTTTGGCAGGCCGAACACCGGGGAGCTGTTTTTT. It specifies CASSFGRPNTGELFF.

This clone has just one count. The chain uses TRBV6-6 and TRBJ2-7; 10 bases are a match to TRBD1. This CDR3 contains 14 residues. Trimming removed 5 bases from V and 3 bases from J; junction bases left unmatched: 4. Germline CDR1 and CDR2: MNHNY and SVGAGI (reference sequence). This CDR3 reads CASSAGQGHYEQYF. CDR3 DNA sequence: TGTGCCAGCAGTGCGGGACAGGGGCACTACGAGCAGTACTTC.

The chain recombines TRBV6-5 with TRBJ1-6; TRBD1 is a possible D gene (6 bases). Deletions cut 5 bases from V and 5 bases from J, with 10 bases between. The length of the CDR3 is 14 residues. Germline V CDR1 and CDR2: MNHEY, SVGAGI. The CDR3 loop reads CASSPGQNNSPLHF. The CDR3 DNA is TGTGCCAGCAGTCCCGGACAGAATAATTCACCCCTCCACTTT.

The chain has TRBV5-5 and TRBJ2-7, with TRBD1 identical over 7 bases. Germline CDR1 reads SGHKS; CDR2 reads YYEKEE (reference sequence). The CDR3 consists of 15 residues. V lost 0 bases and J lost 9; bases outside the gene matches: 12. In DNA form, the CDR3 reads TGTGCCAGCAGCTTGGGACGCGGACAGGTAGGCGCGCAGTACTTC. The encoded protein is CASSLGRGQVGAQYF.

This clone was counted once. The chain uses TRBV6-5 and TRBJ1-6; 9 nucleotides match TRBD1. V lost 8 bases, J lost 9 bases, and 11 bases stayed unmatched. The CDR3 loop spans 15 amino acids. Germline V gives CDR1 MNHEY, CDR2 SVGAGI. CDR3 region: CASGLTGGGGSPLHF. CDR3 bases: TGTGCCAGCGGACTGACAGGGGGAGGTGGTTCACCCCTCCACTTT.

This clone was seen more than once but under ten times. J is TRBJ2-3 and V is TRBV18; TRBD2 might be the D (6 bases). Germline V lookup: CDR1 KGHSH, CDR2 LQKENI. V lost 5 bases, J lost 3 bases, and 18 bases lay in between. This CDR3 contains 16 residues. CDR3 coding DNA: TGTGCCAGCTCAAAAGGGCGGGACTCCTTAACAGATACGCAGTATTTT. This encodes CASSKGRDSLTDTQYF.

The chain couples TRBV7-2 to TRBJ1-2; unclear D gene. The ends were cut back, 5 bases at V and 2 bases at J, with 12 bases in the middle. Germline V CDR1 and CDR2: SGHTA, FQGNSA. There are 14 residues in the CDR3. CDR3 sequence: CASSPTGGNYGYTF. CDR3 nucleotides: TGTGCCAGCAGCCCCACGGGAGGGAACTATGGCTACACCTTC.

DNA of the CDR3: TGTGCCAGCAGTTTACTGAACTATGGCTACACCTTC. Amino acid sequence: CASSLLNYGYTF. V and J are TRBV12-3 or TRBV12-4 and TRBJ1-2, with D unclear. Trimming removed 2 bases from V and 2 bases from J, with 3 bases in between. This CDR3 has 12 residues.

The chain uses TRBV6-1 and TRBJ2-1; 10 bases fit TRBD2. From germline, CDR1 is MNHNS and CDR2 SASEGT. This CDR3 is 16 amino acids long. The V gene end was trimmed by 2 bases and the J gene end by 2 bases; junction bases not matched to a gene: 3. DNA of the CDR3: TGTGCCAGCAGTGAAACTAGCGGGGTTCCCTACAATGAGCAGTTCTTC. Translation gives CASSETSGVPYNEQFF.

This clone was seen a handful of times. V usage is TRBV29-1 and J usage is TRBJ1-4, with D unresolved. The CDR3 extends over 12 amino acids. Trimming removed 3 bases at V and 4 bases at J, with 6 bases between. The germline gives CDR1 SQVTM, CDR2 ANQGSEA. The DNA for the CDR3 is TGCAGCGTTGAGCACAATAATGAAAAACTGTTTTTT. Translated: CSVEHNNEKLFF. The variable domain in full, with the rest retrieved from reference TRBV29-1 and TRBJ1-4, is SAVISQKPSRDICQRGTSLTIQCQVDSQVTMMFWYRQQPGQSLTLIATANQGSEATYESGFVIDKFPISRPNLTFSTLTVSNMSPEDSSIYLCSVEHNNEKLFFGSGTQLSVL.

This chain links TRBV24-1 with TRBJ1-5; 7 bases align to TRBD1. The CDR3 contains 15 residues. The germline CDR1 and CDR2 sequences are KGHDR and SFDVKD. V lost 9 bases, J lost 3 bases, and 10 bases stayed unmatched. The CDR3 is CATQSRDSTNQPQHF. The CDR3 coding sequence is TGTGCCACCCAGAGCCGGGACAGCACCAATCAGCCCCAGCATTTT.

The V call is TRBV12-3 or TRBV12-4, the J call TRBJ2-2; 7 nucleotides line up with TRBD2. With V trimmed by 6 bases and J by 7 bases, 5 bases remained unmatched. This CDR3 has 13 amino acids. The CDR3 here is CASSPREGGELFF. The CDR3 coding sequence is TGTGCCAGCAGCCCAAGGGAGGGCGGGGAGCTGTTTTTT.